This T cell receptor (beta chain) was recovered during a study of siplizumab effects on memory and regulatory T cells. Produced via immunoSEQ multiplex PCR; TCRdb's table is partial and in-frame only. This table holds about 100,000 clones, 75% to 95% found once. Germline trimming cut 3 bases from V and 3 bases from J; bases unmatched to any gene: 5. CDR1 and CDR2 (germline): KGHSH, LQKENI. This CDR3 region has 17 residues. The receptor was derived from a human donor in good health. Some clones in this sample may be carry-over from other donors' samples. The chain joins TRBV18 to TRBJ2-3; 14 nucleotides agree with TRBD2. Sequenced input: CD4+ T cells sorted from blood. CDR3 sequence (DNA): TGTGCCAGCTCACCTATTCGACTAGCGGGAGGGACAGATACGCAGTATTTT. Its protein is CASSPIRLAGGTDTQYF.